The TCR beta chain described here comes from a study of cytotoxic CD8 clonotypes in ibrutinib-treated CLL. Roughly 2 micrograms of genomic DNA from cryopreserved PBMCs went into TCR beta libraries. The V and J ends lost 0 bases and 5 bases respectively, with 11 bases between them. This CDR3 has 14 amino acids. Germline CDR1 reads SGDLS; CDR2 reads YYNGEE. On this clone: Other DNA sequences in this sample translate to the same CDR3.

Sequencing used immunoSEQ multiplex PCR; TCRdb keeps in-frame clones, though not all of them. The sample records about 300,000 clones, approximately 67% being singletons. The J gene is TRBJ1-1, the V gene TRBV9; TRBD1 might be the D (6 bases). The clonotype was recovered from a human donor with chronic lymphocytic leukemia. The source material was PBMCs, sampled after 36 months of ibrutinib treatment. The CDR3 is CASSVVGGRTEAFF. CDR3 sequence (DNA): TGTGCCAGCAGCGTAGTCGGGGGGCGAACTGAAGCTTTCTTT.